This entry lists 4 T cell receptor beta chains sequenced from one sample in a study of cytomegalovirus exposure and HLA in healthy donors. It was with 60 Vbeta and 13 Jbeta primers that the PCR ran. Profiled with immunoSEQ multiplex PCR; TCRdb holds only in-frame clones, not every one. The sample has about 97,000 clones, roughly 70% seen once; the top ten hold about 10%. Sequencing was carried out using PBMCs. Receptors originate from a man in his fifties or sixties in good health and CMV-seronegative.

This rearrangement joins TRBV7-8 to TRBJ1-2; D call uncertain. The germline V gene has CDR1 SGHVS and CDR2 FQNEAQ. The length of the CDR3 is 13 residues. V dropped 6 bases and J dropped 2 bases, with 10 bases sitting between them. The CDR3 DNA is TGTGCCAGCAGTACAGATTTCAACTATGGCTACACCTTC. Its protein is CASSTDFNYGYTF.

The CDR3 protein is CASSTGLAGGGSYEQYF. CDR3 nucleotides: TGTGCCAGCAGCACGGGACTAGCGGGAGGTGGGTCCTACGAGCAGTACTTC. V is TRBV7-2 and J is TRBJ2-7; 15 bases match TRBD2. Germline-derived CDR1 and CDR2 are SGHTA and FQGNSA. With 5 bases clipped from V and 1 base from J, the junction kept 6 bases outside the gene matches. The CDR3 loop spans 17 amino acids.

Worth noting for this clone: One end of the junction fails to match germline, which may point to a read error. The J gene is TRBJ1-5, the V gene TRBV19; tentative D call: TRBD1 (6 bases). Looked up from germline, CDR1 is LNHDA and CDR2 is SQIVND (reference sequence). The length of the CDR3 is 19 residues. The CDR3 sequence is CASSIGGRGTWGSIQPQHF. CDR3 DNA: TGTGCCAGTAGTATCGGAGGAAGGGGGACCTGGGGAAGCATTCAGCCCCAGCATTTT. Complete variable domain (other parts from reference TRBV19 and TRBJ1-5): DGGITQSPKYLFRKEGQNVTLSCEQNLNHDAMYWYRQDPGQGLRLIYYSQIVNDFQKGDIAEGYSVSREKKESFPLTVTSAQKNPTAFYLCASSIGGRGTWGSIQPQHFGDGTRLSIL.

The chain employs TRBV7-2 and TRBJ1-4; the match to TRBD1 covers 7 bases. Germline V gene sequence: CDR1 SGHTA, CDR2 FQGNSA. V dropped 3 bases and J dropped 8; count of bases not matched to a gene: 6. The CDR3 is made up of 14 amino acids. This CDR3 reads CASSLQGDREKLFF. The DNA for the CDR3 is TGTGCCAGCAGCTTGCAGGGGGATAGAGAAAAACTGTTTTTT.